This entry concerns a single TCR beta chain. The data were obtained in a study of blood T cell repertoires in COVID-19. Study information: Researchers got acute and convalescent COVID-19 samples from the United States, Italy and Spain. PBMCs, B-cell-depleted T cells, or T cells were the source of the cDNA or gDNA that made up the material.

In the source study's methods: Amplification of reference gene primers provided the estimated nucleated cell counts. Some clones are missing from TCRdb's copy, which holds only in-frame ones; the method was immunoSEQ multiplex PCR. Clonal size and the V and J genes are those of that table, whereas D and trimming came from the DNA. The sample carries tens of thousands of clones, 75% to 90% recorded once. The receptor comes from a man aged 60-69 years with acute or convalescent COVID-19. Sequencing was performed on peripheral blood.

The CDR3 DNA follows: TGTGCCAGCAGCACCAGGACTAGCGGGGATACAGATACGCAGTATTTT. Amino acid sequence: CASSTRTSGDTDTQYF. The chain has TRBV13 and TRBJ2-3; the match to TRBD2 covers 12 bases. This CDR3 is 16 amino acids long. V gave up 5 bases and J gave up 3 bases; unmatched junction bases: 6. Germline V gene data show CDR1 as PRHDT and CDR2 as FYEKMQ (reference sequence).